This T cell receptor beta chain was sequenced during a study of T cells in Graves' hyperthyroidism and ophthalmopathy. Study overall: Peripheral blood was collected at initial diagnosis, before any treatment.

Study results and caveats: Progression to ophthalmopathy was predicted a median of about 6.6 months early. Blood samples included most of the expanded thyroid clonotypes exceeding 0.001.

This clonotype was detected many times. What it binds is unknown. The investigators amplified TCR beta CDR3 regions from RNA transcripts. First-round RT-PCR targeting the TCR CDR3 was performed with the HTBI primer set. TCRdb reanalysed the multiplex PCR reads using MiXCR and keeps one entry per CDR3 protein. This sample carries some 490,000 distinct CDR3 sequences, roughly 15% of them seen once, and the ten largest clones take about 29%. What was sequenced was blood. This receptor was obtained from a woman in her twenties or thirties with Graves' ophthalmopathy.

DNA of the CDR3: TGTGCCAGCAGAAAGGACGGGATCTACGAGCAGTACTTC. Its protein product is CASRKDGIYEQYF. This chain joins TRBV27 and TRBJ2-7, with D tentatively TRBD2 (5 bases). Germline lookup yields CDR1 MNHEY and CDR2 SMNVEV (reference sequence). The ends were cut back, 6 bases at V and 3 bases at J, with 12 bases in the middle. This CDR3 is 13 amino acids long.